A selection of T cell receptor beta chains follows, all from one sample in a study of breast tumors, draining lymph nodes, adjacent tissues. TCRdb redid the calling of the multiplex PCR reads with MiXCR, one entry per CDR3 protein. The sample lists some 130,000 distinct CDR3 sequences, approximately 20% occurring once. Sequencing was performed on axillary lymph node tissue. These receptors all stem from a female donor with breast cancer. Some clones in this sample may be carry-over from other donors' samples. Both conserved end residues are part of each CDR3. Sizes are listed as once, few or many counts, or a class when the clone is expanded.

v_gene,j_gene,abundance,CDR3aa
TRBV4-2,TRBJ2-3,few,CASSQDLPSGRLTLGTDTQYF
TRBV12-3/TRBV12-4,TRBJ2-1,many,CASSLLAGGLDEQFF
TRBV19,TRBJ2-5,many,CASSIETSFQGRETQYF
TRBV5-6,TRBJ1-6,many,CASSTDRGLSYNSPLHF
TRBV20-1,TRBJ1-6,many,CSARDSQTYNSPLHF
TRBV30,TRBJ2-5,many,CAWNQGGETQYF
TRBV2,TRBJ2-7,many,CASSERSYEQYF
TRBV15,TRBJ2-5,many,CATSIELAQETQYF
TRBV11-2,TRBJ1-6,many,CASSPAGANSPLHF
TRBV5-1,TRBJ2-5,many,CASSLVPEVGGTQYF
TRBV15,TRBJ1-2,many,CATSRGTGFGYTF
TRBV20-1,TRBJ2-1,many,CSARGASSYNEQFF
TRBV6-6,TRBJ2-1,many,CASSRGNEQFF
TRBV27,TRBJ1-6,few,CASGGRINSPLHF
TRBV7-9,TRBJ2-3,many,CASSRLAGGPGTDTQYF
TRBV29-1,TRBJ1-3,many,CSVDRGNTIYF
TRBV27,TRBJ1-2,many,CASKPGGASPSSGYTF
TRBV6-1,TRBJ2-7,many,CASSEARASGRKKNEQYF
TRBV10-3,TRBJ1-6,few,CAISGGQGDNSPLHF
TRBV9,TRBJ2-1,many,CASSVQGGSEQFF
TRBV5-1,TRBJ2-7,many,CASSLEAGFDEQYF
TRBV4-2,TRBJ2-3,many,CASSPASLAGGDTQYF
TRBV18,TRBJ2-7,many,CASSGSQEQYF